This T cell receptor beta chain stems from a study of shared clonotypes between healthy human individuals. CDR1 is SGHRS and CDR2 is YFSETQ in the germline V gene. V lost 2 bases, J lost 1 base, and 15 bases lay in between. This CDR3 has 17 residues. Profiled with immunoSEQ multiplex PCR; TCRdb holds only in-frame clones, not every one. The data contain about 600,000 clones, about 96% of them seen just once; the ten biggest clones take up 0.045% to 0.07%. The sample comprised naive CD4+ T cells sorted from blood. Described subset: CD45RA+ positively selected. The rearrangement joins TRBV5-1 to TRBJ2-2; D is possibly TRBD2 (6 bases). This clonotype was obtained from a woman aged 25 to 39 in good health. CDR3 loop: CASSLRAGTQNTGELFF. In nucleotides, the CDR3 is TGCGCCAGCAGCTTAAGGGCCGGGACTCAGAACACCGGGGAGCTGTTTTTT. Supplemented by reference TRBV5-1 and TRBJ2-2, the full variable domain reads KAGVTQTPRYLIKTRGQQVTLSCSPISGHRSVSWYQQTPGQGLQFLFEYFSETQRNKGNFPGRFSGRQFSNSRSEMNVSTLELGDSALYLCASSLRAGTQNTGELFFGEGSRLTVL.